This entry features one TCR beta chain sequence. Antigen specificity is unknown. This entry belongs to a study of T cell repertoires in cytomegalovirus infection. The wider study: Both a matching HLA type and CMV infection were indicated by public TCR beta signatures. Study-level findings and limits: Based on cumulative public TCR beta family frequency, carriers of CMV plus the relevant HLA were identified. Ex vivo, HLA-C-restricted CMV-specific TCR beta clonotypes prevailed over the rest of the response.

TCRdb called the reads again in MiXCR, with one record for every CDR3 protein. Of 200,000 to 300,000 distinct CDR3 sequences detected, roughly 15% appear once; the ten largest clones hold around 8.1%. This CDR3 region has 12 residues. Germline lookup yields CDR1 MDHEN and CDR2 SYDVKM. V was clipped by 6 bases and J by 9 bases; unmatched bases: 4. Sequencing was performed on PBMCs. The rearrangement uses TRBV28 and TRBJ2-1; 8 bases line up with TRBD1. The source of this sequence is a human donor in good health (CMV status not recorded). Some clones in this sample may be carry-over from other donors' samples. CDR3 sequence reads: CASSLTGGEQFF. The DNA of the CDR3 is TGTGCCAGCAGCCTTACAGGGGGTGAGCAGTTCTTC.